This T cell receptor (beta chain) was observed in a study of Graves' ophthalmopathy and Graves' hyperthyroidism. Study-level findings and limits: Most thyroid clonotypes with frequency above 0.001 were detected in blood too.

Each hyperthyroidism patient was newly diagnosed, with under 2 months' duration, and aged 18 to 65. Each diagnosis was determined on the basis of clinical symptoms, serum thyroxine, TRAb, thyroid ultrasound and orbital computed tomography. A volume of 10 ml of fresh peripheral blood supplied the PBMCs. Trimming shortened V by 4 bases and J by 2 bases, and 12 bases separated the two germline ends. The CDR3 consists of 14 residues. The V gene's germline CDR1 is MRHNA and CDR2 SNTAGT. This clonotype was seen at least ten times. What it recognizes is unknown. The authors amplified TCR beta CDR3 regions, and they did so from RNA transcripts for repertoire sequencing. The authors performed first-round RT-PCR with HTBI primers and then a second-round multiplex PCR. Each CDR3 protein gets one entry after TCRdb re-called the multiplex PCR reads with MiXCR. The sample yields just over 600,000 distinct CDR3 sequences, 22% seen once.

The chain uses TRBV6-4 and TRBJ2-7; weak D call: TRBD1 (6 bases). Sequenced material: peripheral blood. The TCR originated in a woman aged 18 to 35 with stable Graves' hyperthyroidism. Some clones in this sample may be carry-over from other donors' samples. The CDR3 reads CASSVGTHPYEQYF. CDR3 bases: TGTGCCAGCAGTGTGGGGACACATCCCTACGAGCAGTACTTC.